This T cell receptor beta chain was observed in a study of blood T cell repertoires in COVID-19. Study background: Sources were T cells, B-cell-depleted T cells, or PBMCs; the material itself was cDNA or gDNA.

CDR3 length: 15 amino acids. V shed 6 bases and J shed 2 bases, with 17 bases lying between them. CDR1 SNHLY and CDR2 FYNNEI come from the germline V gene. Data came from immunoSEQ multiplex PCR; TCRdb stores just in-frame clones and leaves some out. The table includes 210,000 or so clones, just under 80% detected once. In its sample, this clone was seen a few times. The sequenced material came from peripheral blood. J is TRBJ2-7 and V is TRBV2; a weak D match, TRBD2 (6 bases). The clonotype originates from an elderly woman with active or convalescent COVID-19. CDR3 coding DNA: TGTGCCAGCAGGGCCCCGGGGGATGGCACCTACGAGCAGTACTTC. Translated: CASRAPGDGTYEQYF.